These 24 T cell receptor beta chains were all obtained from the same sample, sequenced in a study of breast tumors, draining lymph nodes, adjacent tissues. TCRdb processed the multiplex PCR reads anew with MiXCR; each CDR3 protein has one entry. The sample comprises some 170,000 distinct CDR3 sequences, 33% of which are singletons, and 3% to 4% rests with the top ten. The lymph nodes were axillary draining lymph nodes from breast cancer patients. Sequences were obtained from axillary lymph node tissue. Every receptor here comes from a female donor with breast cancer. Some clones in this sample may be carry-over from other donors' samples.

This clonotype appeared many times. J is TRBJ2-7 and V is TRBV10-3; 9 positions agree with TRBD1. Germline CDR1 reads ENHRY; CDR2 reads SYGVKD. This CDR3 has 16 residues. J gave up 6 bases and V 5 bases, and 14 bases lay outside the gene matches. The CDR3 nucleotides read TGTGCCATCAGTCCAGGAGCGTCAACAGGGGGCTTCGAGCAGTACTTC. Translating it yields CAISPGASTGGFEQYF.

This clonotype turned up a few times. The rearrangement links TRBV6-6 to TRBJ1-3; no reliable D call. The CDR3 sequence is 13 residues long. CDR1 is MNHNY, CDR2 SVGAGI, per germline (reference sequence). Trimming left V 7 bases short and J 0 bases short, with 7 bases between. CDR3 residues: CASTDNSGNTIYF. Here the CDR3 DNA reads TGTGCCAGCACAGATAACTCTGGAAACACCATATATTTT.

This clonotype was observed many times. The CDR3 region is CASSFGGVYYEQYF. In nucleotides, the CDR3 is TGTGCCAGCAGTTTTGGAGGGGTGTACTACGAGCAGTACTTC. The chain has TRBV28 and TRBJ2-7; TRBD2 is a possible D gene (6 bases). V dropped 3 bases and J dropped 3 bases, with 12 bases sitting between them. CDR1 is MDHEN and CDR2 is SYDVKM in the germline V gene. The CDR3 has 14 residues.

This clonotype was seen a few times. The rearrangement uses TRBV5-1 and TRBJ1-1, with 8 positions matching TRBD1. After removal of 0 bases from V and 1 base from J, the junction contained 2 bases not matched to a gene. This CDR3 is 15 amino acids long. Germline loops: CDR1 SGHRS, CDR2 YFSETQ. The CDR3 nucleotides read TGCGCCAGCAGCTTGGCCGACAGGGGGAACACTGAAGCTTTCTTT. This gives the protein CASSLADRGNTEAFF.

This clonotype was seen a handful of times. A read error may be the cause here, since a much bigger clone is one base away. The chain uses TRBV4-1 and TRBJ1-3, with a tentative D call TRBD1 (5 bases). Germline V gives CDR1 MGHRA, CDR2 YSYEKL. The CDR3 totals 16 residues. The CDR3 reads CASSHSTASSGNTTYF. CDR3 nucleotides: TGCGCCAGCAGCCATTCGACAGCGAGCTCTGGAAACACCACATATTTT.

This clonotype was detected ten times or more. V is TRBV9 and J is TRBJ2-3, with D perhaps being TRBD1 or TRBD2 (5 bases each). The CDR3 spans 15 residues. Germline V CDR1 and CDR2: SGDLS, YYNGEE. Between the trimmed V and J ends, which lost 1 base and 2 bases, there was a span of 11 bases. The CDR3 region is CASSVFGGNTDTQYF. The CDR3 DNA reads TGTGCCAGCAGCGTATTTGGGGGAAACACAGATACGCAGTATTTT.

This clonotype occurred many times. The CDR3 DNA reads TGTGCCAGCAGTGACTCTAGCACAGATACGCAGTATTTT. It yields the protein CASSDSSTDTQYF. This chain joins TRBV25-1 and TRBJ2-3, with D unclear. Trimming took 3 bases from V and 0 from J, leaving 4 bases between them. The germline gives CDR1 MGHDK, CDR2 SYGVNS. This CDR3 spans 13 amino acids.

V usage is TRBV19 and J usage is TRBJ2-7; 7 bases fit TRBD2. The CDR3 extends over 16 amino acids. Unmatched junction bases numbered 11, after V lost 6 bases and J lost 0 bases. Germline values: CDR1 LNHDA, CDR2 SQIVND (reference sequence). In DNA, the CDR3 is TGTGCCAGTAGGTCGTCTCTAGCGGCGAGCTCCTACGAGCAGTACTTC. Translated: CASRSSLAASSYEQYF.

This clonotype was picked up many times. The V call is TRBV7-9, the J call TRBJ1-3; perhaps TRBD1 as D (5 bases). V was pared by 3 bases and J by 0 bases, with 12 bases between. The CDR3 length is 16 residues. Germline loops: CDR1 SEHNR, CDR2 FQNEAQ (reference sequence). The CDR3 sequence: CASSLAGPPSGNTIYF. CDR3 nucleotides: TGTGCCAGCAGCTTGGCAGGGCCACCCTCTGGAAACACCATATATTTT.

The chain recombines TRBV2 with TRBJ2-1; 10 nucleotides line up with TRBD1. The trim removed 7 bases at V and 12 bases at J, leaving 18 bases unmatched. The CDR3 length is 16 residues. Germline-derived CDR1 and CDR2 are SNHLY and FYNNEI. Here the CDR3 DNA reads TGTGCCAGCATCCACCCCGGGGACAGGGGCACAGATACGCAGTTCTTC. Protein product: CASIHPGDRGTDTQFF.

Of note for this clonotype: The conserved phenylalanine or tryptophan normally closing the CDR3 is absent here, so this likely arose from a read error. The chain links TRBV7-9 to TRBJ2-3; tentative D call: TRBD2 (5 bases). V lost 5 bases to trimming and J lost 5 bases, with 20 bases between them. Germline values: CDR1 SEHNR, CDR2 FQNEAQ (reference sequence). The CDR3 extends over 16 amino acids. CDR3 DNA sequence: TGTGCCAGCAGCCTATCCGGGCTAGCCTCCCAAGATACGCAGTATCTT. Amino acid sequence: CASSLSGLASQDTQYL.

This clonotype has at least ten counts. The chain employs TRBV6-6 and TRBJ2-7; 14 bases match TRBD2. There are 17 residues in the CDR3. Germline loops: CDR1 MNHNY, CDR2 SVGAGI (reference sequence). Germline trimming cut 10 bases from V and 0 bases from J; bases unmatched to any gene: 11. The CDR3 is CATEIGLAGGLSYEQYF. The CDR3 DNA follows: TGTGCCACCGAGATCGGACTAGCGGGAGGCCTCTCCTACGAGCAGTACTTC.

The table lists this clonotype with many counts. In DNA form, the CDR3 reads TGTGCCAGCAGCGTAGACTCGTTAATGGGCGTTCAAGAGACCCAGTACTTC. As protein: CASSVDSLMGVQETQYF. This chain connects TRBV9 to TRBJ2-5; D uncertain. The CDR3 spans 17 residues. The V gene lost 0 bases and the J gene lost 2 bases, with 17 bases spanning the gap. The germline V gene encodes CDR1 SGDLS and CDR2 YYNGEE.

This clonotype showed up many times. The chain combines TRBV30 with TRBJ2-3; no reliable D call. There are 12 residues in the CDR3. In germline, CDR1 is GTSNPN, CDR2 SVGIG (reference sequence). Trimming took 4 bases from V and 1 from J, leaving 6 bases between them. The CDR3 DNA reads as TGTGCCTGGATCAAAGGCACAGATACGCAGTATTTT. Translating gives CAWIKGTDTQYF.

About this clonotype: At one end the junction does not follow the germline gene, possibly because of a read error. The J gene is TRBJ2-7, the V gene TRBV7-7; 9 nucleotides agree with TRBD2. This CDR3 has 18 residues. The germline V gene encodes CDR1 SSHAT and CDR2 FNYEAQ (reference sequence). Here the CDR3 reads CASSLGGPSGTSSYEQYF. Here the CDR3 DNA reads TGTGCTAGCAGCTTAGGCGGGCCTAGCGGGACTAGCTCCTACGAGCAGTACTTC. Full variable domain (outside the CDR3, taken from reference TRBV7-7 and TRBJ2-7): GAGVSQSPRYKVTKRGQDVTLRCDPISSHATLYWYQQALGQGPEFLTYFNYEAQPDKSGLPSDRFSAERPEGSISTLTIQRTEQRDSAMYRCASSLGGPSGTSSYEQYFGPGTRLTVT.

The chain employs TRBV7-3 and TRBJ2-3; TRBD1 agrees at 9 bases. This CDR3 is 15 amino acids long. J was trimmed by 7 bases and V by 5 bases; bases with no gene match: 10. From germline, CDR1 is SGHTA and CDR2 FQGTGA. The CDR3 here is CASSPGTGKRNTQYF. CDR3 in DNA: TGTGCCAGCAGCCCCGGGACAGGGAAAAGAAATACGCAGTATTTT.

This clonotype was recorded at least ten times. V usage is TRBV2 and J usage is TRBJ1-4; 8 nucleotides agree with TRBD1. The CDR3 length is 16 residues. Germline lookup yields CDR1 SNHLY and CDR2 FYNNEI. The V segment lost 2 bases and the J segment 9 bases; nucleotides outside the gene matches: 11. The chain's CDR3 is CASSEYRGQGGKKLFF. The CDR3 nucleotides are TGTGCCAGCAGTGAATATAGAGGACAGGGAGGTAAAAAACTGTTTTTT. Looking up the rest from reference TRBV2 and TRBJ1-4 gives the full variable domain: EPEVTQTPSHQVTQMGQEVILRCVPISNHLYFYWYRQILGQKVEFLVSFYNNEISEKSEIFDDQFSVERPDGSNFTLKIRSTKLEDSAMYFCASSEYRGQGGKKLFFGSGTQLSVL.

This clonotype was observed many times. The rearrangement uses TRBV11-2 and TRBJ2-2; TRBD2 matches at 10 bases. This CDR3 contains 16 residues. Germline V gene lookup returns CDR1 SGHAT and CDR2 FQNNGV. V shed 5 bases, J shed 2 bases, and the junction held 5 bases outside the gene matches. The CDR3 sequence is CASSPRTSGNTGELFF. The CDR3 DNA sequence: TGTGCCAGCAGCCCCCGGACTAGCGGTAACACCGGGGAGCTGTTTTTT.

This clonotype was counted at least ten times. V is TRBV12-3 or TRBV12-4 and J is TRBJ1-2; tentatively, D is TRBD1 (5 bases). This CDR3 is 13 amino acids long. V lost 8 bases and J lost 4, with 14 bases in between. Here the CDR3 reads CASGGTTVYGYTF. The CDR3 coding sequence is TGTGCCAGCGGTGGGACCACGGTCTATGGCTACACCTTC.

This clonotype appeared many times. The chain joins TRBV11-2 to TRBJ2-3, with no clear D. V was pared by 4 bases and J by 3 bases, with 11 bases between. Germline CDR1 is SGHAT and CDR2 is FQNNGV. The CDR3 has 14 residues. CDR3 sequence reads: CASSYRTMTDTQYF. The CDR3 DNA follows: TGTGCCAGCAGCTACCGCACCATGACAGATACGCAGTATTTT.

Ten or more counts support this clonotype. The chain carries TRBV20-1 and TRBJ2-4; possibly TRBD1 for D (7 bases). Germline V lookup: CDR1 DFQATT, CDR2 SNEGSKA (reference sequence). Trimming took off 4 bases at V and 2 bases at J, with 15 bases between the two ends. CDR3 length equals 15 residues. CDR3 nucleotide sequence: TGCAGTGCTATTCAGGGGGGCTCTTCCAAAAACATTCAGTACTTC. It codes for CSAIQGGSSKNIQYF.

The chain has TRBV7-8 and TRBJ1-2, with D unresolved. Trimming left V 1 base short and J 4 bases short, with 13 bases between. The germline V gene encodes CDR1 SGHVS and CDR2 FQNEAQ. The CDR3 contains 15 residues. For the CDR3, the DNA is TGTGCCAGCAGCTTAGGAGAGGGTATCTCCTATGGCTACACCTTC. This sequence encodes CASSLGEGISYGYTF. The variable domain in full, completed from reference TRBV7-8 and TRBJ1-2, reads GAGVSQSPRYKVAKRGQDVALRCDPISGHVSLFWYQQALGQGPEFLTYFQNEAQLDKSGLPSDRFFAERPEGSVSTLKIQRTQQEDSAVYLCASSLGEGISYGYTFGSGTRLTVV.

The chain links TRBV11-3 to TRBJ2-7; TRBD1 agrees at 8 bases. This CDR3 is built from 15 residues. The ends lost 5 bases at V and 3 bases at J; junction bases unmatched: 9. The V gene's germline CDR1 is SGHNT and CDR2 YENEEA. CDR3 amino acids: CASSPRTGPYYEQYF. The CDR3 nucleotides are TGTGCCAGCAGCCCCCGGACAGGGCCCTACTACGAGCAGTACTTC. Supplemented by reference TRBV11-3 and TRBJ2-7, the full variable domain reads EAGVVQSPRYKIIEKKQPVAFWCNPISGHNTLYWYLQNLGQGPELLIRYENEEAVDDSQLPKDRFSAERLKGVDSTLKIQPAELGDSAVYLCASSPRTGPYYEQYFGPGTRLTVT.

V usage is TRBV20-1 and J usage is TRBJ1-2; the match to TRBD1 covers 9 bases. The V gene's germline CDR1 is DFQATT and CDR2 SNEGSKA (reference sequence). This CDR3 has 14 amino acids. Trimming cost V 4 bases and J 4 bases; bases outside gene matches: 7. The CDR3 sequence is CSAMDRGGVYGYTF. Here the CDR3 DNA reads TGCAGTGCTATGGACAGGGGCGGTGTCTATGGCTACACCTTC.